These 23 T cell receptor beta chains were sequenced from one sample in a study of blood T cell repertoires in COVID-19. Produced via immunoSEQ multiplex PCR; TCRdb's table is partial and in-frame only. The sample records 70,000 to 85,000 clones, nearly 90% being singletons. The sequenced sample consisted of peripheral blood. The source of these receptors is a man between 65 and 80 years old with active or convalescent COVID-19.

The chain carries TRBV19 and TRBJ2-1, with 13 bases aligning to TRBD2. Germline lookup yields CDR1 LNHDA and CDR2 SQIVND (reference sequence). The CDR3 has 15 amino acids. V dropped 5 bases and J dropped 15; count of bases not matched to a gene: 13. The CDR3 is CASSSGTSGTHGRFF. Here the CDR3 DNA reads TGTGCCAGTAGTTCAGGGACTAGCGGGACCCACGGTCGGTTCTTC.

This chain uses TRBV10-3 with TRBJ2-2; TRBD2 agrees at 9 bases. Unmatched junction bases numbered 6, after V lost 1 base and J lost 3 bases. CDR3 length: 17 amino acids. Germline lookup yields CDR1 ENHRY and CDR2 SYGVKD. CDR3: CAISEYGTSHDTGELFF. DNA of the CDR3: TGTGCCATCAGTGAGTACGGGACTAGCCACGACACCGGGGAGCTGTTTTTT.

The chain has TRBV5-1 and TRBJ2-2, with TRBD2 identical over 11 bases. Trimming removed 1 base from V and 7 bases from J; junction bases left unmatched: 6. Germline-derived CDR1 and CDR2 are SGHRS and YFSETQ. There are 16 residues in the CDR3. CDR3 loop: CASSLPTSGSGGELFF. The CDR3 DNA is TGCGCCAGCAGCTTGCCCACTAGCGGGAGCGGCGGGGAGCTGTTTTTT.

V gene TRBV20-1 combines with J gene TRBJ2-5; 7 nucleotides match TRBD2. The trim removed 6 bases at V and 6 bases at J, leaving 4 bases unmatched. The CDR3 contains 11 residues. CDR1 DFQATT and CDR2 SNEGSKA come from the germline V gene (reference sequence). In nucleotides, the CDR3 is TGCAGTGCACAGACTAGCCAGACCCAGTACTTC. As protein: CSAQTSQTQYF.

The gene calls are TRBV4-1 and TRBJ2-1; 7 bases match TRBD1. The length of the CDR3 is 13 residues. V lost 0 bases to trimming and J lost 10 bases; unmatched junction nucleotides: 3. CDR1 MGHRA and CDR2 YSYEKL come from the germline V gene. CDR3 protein: CASSQDRGQEQFF. The CDR3, as DNA: TGCGCCAGCAGCCAAGATCGGGGACAGGAGCAGTTCTTC.

The V and J genes are TRBV3-1 (or the pseudogene TRBV3-2) and TRBJ2-7; 8 bases fit TRBD2. This CDR3 spans 14 amino acids. V was clipped by 1 base and J by 5 bases; unmatched bases: 4. The germline V gene has CDR1 LGHDT and CDR2 YNNKEL (reference sequence). CDR3 bases: TGTGCCAGCAGCCAAGTTGGGACTAGTAACGAGCAGTACTTC. Amino acids: CASSQVGTSNEQYF.

The chain employs TRBV9 and TRBJ1-6; maybe TRBD1 (5 bases). The CDR3 extends over 16 amino acids. Deletions cut 0 bases from V and 10 bases from J, with 17 bases between. Germline V gene lookup returns CDR1 SGDLS and CDR2 YYNGEE. The CDR3 DNA reads as TGTGCCAGCAGCGTAGCGGCCCAGGGCGTAGGCTCACCCCTCCACTTT. Translated: CASSVAAQGVGSPLHF.

This chain uses TRBV7-9 with TRBJ2-1; no definite D call. This CDR3 contains 12 residues. V lost 1 base to trimming and J lost 8 bases, with 6 bases between them. Germline V gene data show CDR1 as SEHNR and CDR2 as FQNEAQ (reference sequence). DNA for the CDR3: TGTGCCAGCAGCTTAGAAGGAGATGAGCAGTTCTTC. Protein sequence: CASSLEGDEQFF.

The sample holds one count of this clone. This sequence joins TRBV19 and TRBJ1-1, with 9 bases fitting TRBD1. Germline-derived CDR1 and CDR2 are LNHDA and SQIVND (reference sequence). The CDR3 has 14 residues. The V gene end was trimmed by 6 bases and the J gene end by 4 bases; junction bases not matched to a gene: 6. The CDR3 loop reads CASSAQGAITEAFF. The CDR3, as DNA: TGTGCCAGTAGCGCACAGGGGGCGATCACTGAAGCTTTCTTT.

V and J are TRBV12-3 or TRBV12-4 and TRBJ2-2; D unclear. This CDR3 is built from 11 residues. V gave up 1 base and J gave up 10 bases, with 4 bases separating them. Here the CDR3 reads CASSLGAELFF. CDR3 nucleotides: TGTGCCAGCAGTTTAGGCGCGGAGCTGTTTTTT.

The rearrangement joins TRBV21-1 to TRBJ1-5; the table assigns TRBD1, which was not confirmed against the DNA. TRBV21-1 corresponds to a pseudogene. The CDR3 is 19 amino acids. CDR3 sequence: CASRYRTGGLSIRNQPQHF. The CDR3 DNA follows: TGTGCCAGCAGATACAGGACAGGGGGCCTTTCCATACGAAATCAGCCCCAGCATTTT.

The rearrangement uses TRBV18 and TRBJ2-1; TRBD2 agrees at 13 bases. Trimming cost V 3 bases and J 4 bases; bases outside gene matches: 3. The CDR3 spans 16 residues. CDR1 is KGHSH, CDR2 LQKENI, per germline. CDR3 amino acids: CASSPGTSGTYNEQFF. In DNA form, the CDR3 reads TGTGCCAGCTCACCGGGGACTAGCGGGACTTACAATGAGCAGTTCTTC.

The chain recombines TRBV10-3 with TRBJ1-5, with D unresolved. The CDR3 sequence is 13 residues long. The germline V gene encodes CDR1 ENHRY and CDR2 SYGVKD. The germline V and J ends were trimmed by 0 bases and 7 bases, with 7 bases remaining between them. The CDR3 reads CAISESLSQPQHF. DNA of the CDR3: TGTGCCATCAGTGAGTCTCTAAGCCAGCCCCAGCATTTT.

The rearrangement links TRBV7-7 to TRBJ2-2; D is possibly TRBD1 (6 bases). Between the trimmed V and J ends, which lost 6 bases and 1 base, there was a span of 9 bases. CDR1 and CDR2 (germline): SSHAT, FNYEAQ (reference sequence). This CDR3 has 14 amino acids. The CDR3: CASRRQENTGELFF. The CDR3 coding sequence is TGTGCCAGCAGGCGACAGGAGAACACCGGGGAGCTGTTTTTT.

This chain links TRBV5-1 with TRBJ2-7; TRBD2 matches 9 bases. The CDR3 spans 15 residues. Germline V gene lookup returns CDR1 SGHRS and CDR2 YFSETQ. Unmatched junction bases numbered 8, after V lost 6 bases and J lost 1 base. CDR3 loop: CASTPGLAGSYEQYF. CDR3 bases: TGCGCCAGCACCCCGGGGCTAGCGGGGTCCTACGAGCAGTACTTC.

The chain couples TRBV2 to TRBJ2-3; TRBD2 matches 15 bases. V dropped 8 bases and J dropped 1; count of bases not matched to a gene: 7. The CDR3 has 17 residues. Per the germline V gene, CDR1 is SNHLY and CDR2 is FYNNEI. The CDR3 DNA follows: TGTGCCAGCGGGGGACTAGCGGGAGGAGGAGGCACAGATACGCAGTATTTT. As protein: CASGGLAGGGGTDTQYF.

This clone was counted a single time. CDR3 amino acids: CASSAGTGTGLQPQHF. The CDR3 region has the DNA TGTGCCAGCAGCGCCGGAACCGGGACAGGGCTCCAGCCCCAGCATTTT. This chain joins TRBV21-1 and TRBJ1-5; the table names TRBD1, a call not compared with the DNA. TRBV21-1 is listed as a pseudogene. The CDR3 is 16 residues long.

The chain combines TRBV28 with TRBJ1-2; D is uncertain. V gave up 2 bases and J gave up 4 bases, with 8 bases separating them. The germline V gene has CDR1 MDHEN and CDR2 SYDVKM. This CDR3 comprises 13 residues. The CDR3 here is CASSLARGYGYTF. DNA for the CDR3: TGTGCCAGCAGTTTAGCGCGGGGCTATGGCTACACCTTC.

The rearrangement joins TRBV19 to TRBJ2-1; 7 bases agree with TRBD1. Looked up from germline, CDR1 is LNHDA and CDR2 is SQIVND (reference sequence). This CDR3 contains 13 residues. V was clipped by 9 bases and J by 4 bases; unmatched bases: 6. This CDR3 is CASRDSRYNEQFF. In nucleotides, the CDR3 is TGTGCCAGCCGGGACAGTAGGTACAATGAGCAGTTCTTC.

This clone turned up a few times. Here the CDR3 reads CALGAARHSGANVLTF. As DNA, the CDR3 is TGTGCCCTGGGGGCAGCGCGCCACTCTGGGGCCAACGTCCTGACTTTC. The V gene is TRBV19, the J gene TRBJ2-6; D perhaps matches TRBD1 (6 bases). The CDR3 is 16 residues long. V shed 11 bases and J shed 0 bases, with 17 bases lying between them. Germline values: CDR1 LNHDA, CDR2 SQIVND (reference sequence).

The chain uses TRBV3-1 (or the pseudogene TRBV3-2) and TRBJ1-3, with a possible D match to TRBD1 (6 bases). This CDR3 region has 13 residues. V lost 7 bases and J 5 bases, leaving 12 bases between the germline ends. Germline CDR1 reads LGHDT; CDR2 reads YNNKEL (reference sequence). The CDR3 protein is CASKQGLRNTIYF. The CDR3 nucleotides are TGTGCCAGCAAACAGGGTTTGCGAAACACCATATATTTT.

V is TRBV7-9 and J is TRBJ1-1; D may be TRBD1 (5 bases). The CDR3 loop spans 14 amino acids. CDR1 is SEHNR and CDR2 is FQNEAQ in the germline V gene (reference sequence). The germline V and J ends were trimmed by 8 bases and 0 bases, with 13 bases remaining between them. The CDR3 loop is CASSLGTMNTEAFF. As DNA, the CDR3 is TGTGCCAGCTCCTTAGGGACTATGAACACTGAAGCTTTCTTT.

The chain recombines TRBV3-1 (or the pseudogene TRBV3-2) with TRBJ2-5; 8 bases are shared with TRBD2. The CDR3 spans 15 residues. The J segment lost 3 bases and the V segment lost 4 bases, leaving 7 bases of the junction unmatched. The germline gives CDR1 LGHDT, CDR2 YNNKEL (reference sequence). The chain's CDR3 is CASSLSGAIKETQYF. The DNA of the CDR3 is TGTGCCAGCAGCCTTAGCGGGGCAATCAAAGAGACCCAGTACTTC.